The clone carrying this TCR beta chain was recorded only once. Its antigen is unknown. This specimen belongs to a study of human thymus T cells. Study results and limitations: Repertoires sampled from thymus and blood appeared biased in V and J gene usage.

A roughly 0.45-1 mL peripheral blood aliquot was taken intraoperatively from four of eight donors. The table came from immunoSEQ multiplex PCR; TCRdb's copy has only in-frame clones and leaves some out. In the table there are more than 45,000 clones, over 85% of which are singletons. Germline-derived CDR1 and CDR2 are SSHAT and FNYEAQ (reference sequence). This CDR3 is built from 14 residues. Trimming stripped 1 base from V and 1 base from J, with 7 bases between. This rearrangement joins TRBV7-7 to TRBJ2-5; no clear D. The sequencing input was blood. The sequence was obtained from a boy under two years old with a congenital heart defect but otherwise immunologically healthy. Here the CDR3 reads CASSLGQSQETQYF. CDR3 nucleotides: TGTGCCAGCAGCTTAGGGCAGTCCCAAGAGACCCAGTACTTC.